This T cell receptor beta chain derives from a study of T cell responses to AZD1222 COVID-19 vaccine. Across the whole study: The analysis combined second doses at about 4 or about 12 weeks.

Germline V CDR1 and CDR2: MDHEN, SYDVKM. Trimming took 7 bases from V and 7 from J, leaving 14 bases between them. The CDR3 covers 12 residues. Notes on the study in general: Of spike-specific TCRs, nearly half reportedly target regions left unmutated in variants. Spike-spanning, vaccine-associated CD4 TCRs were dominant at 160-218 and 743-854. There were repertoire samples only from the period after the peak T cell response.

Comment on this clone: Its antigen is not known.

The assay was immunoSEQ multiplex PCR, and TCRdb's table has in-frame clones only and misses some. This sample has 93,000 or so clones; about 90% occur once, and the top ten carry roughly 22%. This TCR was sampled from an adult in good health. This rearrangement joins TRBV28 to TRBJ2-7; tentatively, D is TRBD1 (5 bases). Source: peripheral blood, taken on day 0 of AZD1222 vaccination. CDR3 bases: TGTGCCAGCATGGCCCCTCAGGGAGAGCAGTACTTC. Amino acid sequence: CASMAPQGEQYF.